This entry lists 30 T cell receptor beta chains sequenced from one sample in a study of early T cells in non-severe SARS-CoV-2 infection. TCRdb recomputed calls from the 5' RACE reads with MiXCR, one row per CDR3 protein. The sample comprises about 130,000 distinct CDR3 sequences, 14% to 15% of which are singletons, and 20% to 25% rests with the top ten. The specimen sequenced was whole blood. The receptors come from an adult who was a healthcare worker with PCR-confirmed SARS-CoV-2 infection or an uninfected control (not recorded which).

This clonotype was counted a few times. This chain links TRBV29-1 with TRBJ1-1; D not resolved. Germline values: CDR1 SQVTM, CDR2 ANQGSEA. The CDR3 spans 12 residues. With 5 bases removed from V and 5 bases from J, the gap between germline ends came to 12 bases. CDR3 sequence reads: CSVRTAGTEAFF. CDR3 DNA: TGCAGCGTTCGGACCGCCGGAACTGAAGCTTTCTTT.

CDR3 sequence reads: CASSYLSAGPRVEQYF. CDR3 sequence (DNA): TGTGCCAGCAGCTACCTGTCAGCGGGGCCGCGGGTCGAGCAGTACTTC. V usage is TRBV6-2 or TRBV6-3 and J usage is TRBJ2-7; 7 bases align to TRBD2. Germline CDR1 MNHEY, CDR2 SVGEGT. J gave up 6 bases and V 6 bases, and 17 bases lay outside the gene matches. The CDR3 sequence is 16 residues long.

The chain couples TRBV7-9 to TRBJ2-7; D remains ambiguous. The CDR3 is 11 residues long. CDR1 and CDR2 from the germline V gene are SEHNR and FQNEAQ (reference sequence). Trimming removed 5 bases from V and 4 bases from J, with 6 bases in between. DNA for the CDR3: TGTGCCAGCAGCCTACAGTACGAGCAGTACTTC. The encoded protein is CASSLQYEQYF.

CDR3 nucleotides: TGCAGTGCTACAGGGGGCCCCAACACCGGGGAGCTGTTTTTT. It specifies CSATGGPNTGELFF. The chain carries TRBV20-1 and TRBJ2-2, with 8 positions matching TRBD1. V dropped 4 bases and J dropped 2; count of bases not matched to a gene: 3. The CDR3 contains 14 residues. From germline, CDR1 is DFQATT and CDR2 SNEGSKA (reference sequence).

This clonotype was counted only a few times. The chain couples TRBV7-6 to TRBJ2-1, with 11 bases matching TRBD1. Trimming removed 0 bases from V and 1 base from J; junction bases left unmatched: 14. Germline loops: CDR1 SGHVS, CDR2 FNYEAQ. The CDR3 contains 21 residues. DNA for the CDR3: TGTGCCAGCAGCTTAGCGTTAAGAGTAGCGGGACAGGGGGTTTCCTACAATGAGCAGTTCTTC. This encodes CASSLALRVAGQGVSYNEQFF.

The chain combines TRBV18 with TRBJ2-7, with D hard to call. CDR1 is KGHSH, CDR2 LQKENI, per germline. The V and J ends lost 0 bases and 4 bases respectively, with 4 bases between them. This CDR3 has 12 residues. The CDR3 region is CASSPPGYEQYF. DNA of the CDR3: TGTGCCAGCTCACCACCGGGGTACGAGCAGTACTTC.

The V and J genes are TRBV6-5 and TRBJ1-6, with a possible D match to TRBD1 (5 bases). CDR1 MNHEY and CDR2 SVGAGI come from the germline V gene. V was trimmed by 6 bases and J by 9 bases, leaving 12 bases between them. This CDR3 region has 13 residues. The CDR3 coding sequence is TGTGCCAGCAGGCTGGACATAGCTTCACCCCTCCACTTT. This translates into CASRLDIASPLHF.

At least ten counts were recorded for this clonotype. The genes are TRBV5-5 and TRBJ1-4; D might be TRBD1 (6 bases). In germline, CDR1 is SGHKS, CDR2 YYEKEE (reference sequence). V was clipped by 4 bases and J by 8 bases, with 21 bases between them. The CDR3 totals 16 residues. CDR3 residues: CASSLGLGGAEEKLFF. In DNA, the CDR3 is TGTGCCAGCAGCCTTGGCCTTGGGGGGGCGGAAGAAAAACTGTTTTTT.

The J gene is TRBJ2-1, the V gene TRBV30; tentatively, D is TRBD1 (6 bases). Per the germline V gene, CDR1 is GTSNPN and CDR2 is SVGIG (reference sequence). This CDR3 comprises 14 residues. The V end was cut by 8 bases, the J end by 0 bases, with 14 bases between. The chain's CDR3 is CARSTGSSYNEQFF. The CDR3 DNA follows: TGTGCCAGATCGACAGGAAGCTCCTACAATGAGCAGTTCTTC.

V and J are TRBV7-3 and TRBJ1-1; unclear D gene. Germline lookup yields CDR1 SGHTA and CDR2 FQGTGA. This CDR3 region has 16 residues. V shed 1 base and J shed 2 bases, with 14 bases lying between them. In DNA form, the CDR3 reads TGTGCCAGCAGCTTAATGGTATGGTTGAAAAACACTGAAGCTTTCTTT. Amino acid sequence: CASSLMVWLKNTEAFF.

This chain connects TRBV2 to TRBJ2-5; D unresolved. The V end was cut by 7 bases, the J end by 4 bases, with 16 bases between. Germline V lookup: CDR1 SNHLY, CDR2 FYNNEI. This CDR3 is built from 14 residues. CDR3 amino acids: CASTKDPHRETQYF. CDR3 coding DNA: TGTGCCAGCACAAAGGATCCGCACAGAGAGACCCAGTACTTC.

This clonotype was picked up a small number of times. The chain carries TRBV30 and TRBJ1-2; D ambiguous. V lost 0 bases, J lost 6 bases, and 11 bases lay in between. The CDR3 covers 13 residues. The germline gives CDR1 GTSNPN, CDR2 SVGIG (reference sequence). CDR3 amino acids: CAWSVLSPNGYTF. CDR3 DNA sequence: TGTGCCTGGAGTGTACTAAGTCCGAATGGCTACACCTTC.

This clonotype was seen a handful of times. This rearrangement joins TRBV20-1 to TRBJ2-7; 9 positions match TRBD2. The germline gives CDR1 DFQATT, CDR2 SNEGSKA (reference sequence). The junction had 7 bases not matched to a gene; V was cut back by 0 bases and J by 4 bases. This CDR3 has 15 amino acids. CDR3 nucleotides: TGCAGTGCTAGAGATATGCGGCGGGGGGGATACGAGCAGTACTTC. It specifies CSARDMRRGGYEQYF.

This rearrangement joins TRBV30 to TRBJ1-5, with 7 bases that match TRBD1. Germline V gene lookup returns CDR1 GTSNPN and CDR2 SVGIG (reference sequence). The CDR3 sequence is 14 residues long. V dropped 0 bases and J dropped 7; count of bases not matched to a gene: 6. The CDR3 is CAWSVNRGGQPQHF. The CDR3 DNA reads TGTGCCTGGAGTGTGAACAGGGGTGGACAGCCCCAGCATTTT.

In this sample, this clonotype turned up a few times. The genes are TRBV4-1 and TRBJ1-2; D uncertain. From germline, CDR1 is MGHRA and CDR2 YSYEKL. This CDR3 is built from 15 residues. V was trimmed by 0 bases and J by 3 bases, leaving 11 bases between them. The CDR3 bases are TGCGCCAGCAGCCAAGAGGAGGCAACCGACTATGGCTACACCTTC. As protein: CASSQEEATDYGYTF.

The J gene is TRBJ2-1, the V gene TRBV10-3; possible D gene TRBD1, 6 bases. The CDR3 extends over 14 amino acids. The V gene's germline CDR1 is ENHRY and CDR2 SYGVKD. Trimming took 0 bases from V and 7 from J, leaving 10 bases between them. This CDR3 reads CAISESLRGNEQFF. The CDR3 DNA reads TGTGCCATCAGTGAGTCCTTGAGGGGGAATGAGCAGTTCTTC.

In this sample, this clonotype turned up a few times. The chain joins TRBV10-3 to TRBJ2-2; 8 bases are a match to TRBD1. V lost 6 bases and J lost 4; bases outside the gene matches: 1. The CDR3 extends over 13 amino acids. In germline, CDR1 is ENHRY, CDR2 SYGVKD. The CDR3 DNA sequence: TGTGCCATCAGAGGACAGGGCACCGGGGAGCTGTTTTTT. Translating gives CAIRGQGTGELFF.

This clonotype was picked up a small number of times. The chain combines TRBV5-1 with TRBJ2-7; a possible D gene is TRBD1 (6 bases). Germline V gene lookup returns CDR1 SGHRS and CDR2 YFSETQ. With 1 base removed from V and 2 bases from J, the gap between germline ends came to 7 bases. This CDR3 spans 13 amino acids. The CDR3 DNA sequence: TGCGCCAGCAGCTTGCCAGGGGCCTACGAGCAGTACTTC. It specifies CASSLPGAYEQYF.

The J gene is TRBJ2-3, the V gene TRBV20-1, with D possibly being TRBD1 (6 bases). The V gene lost 5 bases and the J gene lost 0 bases, with 9 bases spanning the gap. Germline loops: CDR1 DFQATT, CDR2 SNEGSKA (reference sequence). CDR3 size: 13 residues. CDR3 sequence (DNA): TGCAGTGCTGGCAGGGGTAGCACAGATACGCAGTATTTT. Its translation is CSAGRGSTDTQYF.

This clonotype was counted a few times. The chain combines TRBV7-9 with TRBJ2-1, with TRBD2 identical over 11 bases. V gave up 1 base and J gave up 1 base; unmatched junction bases: 9. The germline gives CDR1 SEHNR, CDR2 FQNEAQ (reference sequence). CDR3 length: 19 amino acids. Here the CDR3 reads CASSLERGLAAGSYNEQFF. CDR3 DNA sequence: TGTGCCAGCAGCTTAGAACGGGGACTAGCGGCGGGTTCCTACAATGAGCAGTTCTTC.

This clonotype was observed a few times. This sequence joins TRBV6-5 and TRBJ2-5; D is possibly TRBD1 (5 bases). CDR3 length: 13 amino acids. From germline, CDR1 is MNHEY and CDR2 SVGAGI. V lost 8 bases to trimming and J lost 5 bases, with 15 bases between them. CDR3 DNA sequence: TGTGCCAGCTCAGAAGGGGTTCGGGAGACCCAGTACTTC. This sequence encodes CASSEGVRETQYF.

This chain connects TRBV2 to TRBJ2-2, with no clear D. The CDR3 contains 14 residues. Trimming cost V 6 bases and J 5 bases, with 13 bases left between them. Germline V gene data show CDR1 as SNHLY and CDR2 as FYNNEI. CDR3 bases: TGTGCCAGCAGCTCGGGCCTGGGGACCGGGGAGCTGTTTTTT. This gives the protein CASSSGLGTGELFF.

In this sample, this clonotype turned up a few times. This chain uses TRBV29-1 with TRBJ2-7; no definite D call. The CDR3 length is 9 residues. CDR1 is SQVTM, CDR2 ANQGSEA, per germline. Trimming removed 8 bases from V and 12 bases from J, with 14 bases in between. CDR3 in DNA: TGCAGCCCCCCCCGCAAAAGGTACTTC. This translates into CSPPRKRYF.

In this sample, this clonotype turned up many times. The chain is built from TRBV20-1 and TRBJ2-1; a weak D match, TRBD2 (6 bases). Germline loops: CDR1 DFQATT, CDR2 SNEGSKA (reference sequence). Trimming cost V 5 bases and J 6 bases, with 14 bases left between them. The CDR3 runs 13 residues. The CDR3 reads CSAGGGGTNEQFF. As DNA, the CDR3 is TGCAGTGCTGGAGGCGGCGGGACCAATGAGCAGTTCTTC.

This sequence joins TRBV10-3 and TRBJ1-3; D not certain. V was cut by 10 bases and J by 4 bases, with 14 bases left in between. The CDR3 sequence is 13 residues long. From germline, CDR1 is ENHRY and CDR2 SYGVKD. For the CDR3, the DNA is TGTGCCACCTCAGCCTTTCCCGGAAACACCATATATTTT. This gives the protein CATSAFPGNTIYF.

The gene calls are TRBV5-6 and TRBJ2-2; D is unresolved. Trimming cost V 0 bases and J 3 bases, with 3 bases left between them. The CDR3 loop spans 13 amino acids. Germline V lookup: CDR1 SGHDT, CDR2 YYEEEE. The DNA of the CDR3 is TGTGCCAGCAGCTTGGCGCACACCGGGGAGCTGTTTTTT. Its translation: CASSLAHTGELFF.

J is TRBJ1-5 and V is TRBV7-8; possibly TRBD1 for D (6 bases). Germline values: CDR1 SGHVS, CDR2 FQNEAQ. Deletions cut 6 bases from V and 1 base from J, with 19 bases between. CDR3 length equals 17 residues. The CDR3 reads CASRPTLGQRSNQPQHF. The CDR3 bases are TGTGCCAGCAGACCTACGTTAGGACAGAGGAGCAATCAGCCCCAGCATTTT.

The chain has TRBV2 and TRBJ2-5; 7 bases line up with TRBD2. Germline V lookup: CDR1 SNHLY, CDR2 FYNNEI. J lost 5 bases, V lost 6 bases, and 6 bases had no gene match. This CDR3 has 13 amino acids. The CDR3 nucleotides read TGTGCCAGCAGCCGGGGGGAGGGTGAGACCCAGTACTTC. Its protein is CASSRGEGETQYF. Supplemented by reference TRBV2 and TRBJ2-5, the full variable domain reads EPEVTQTPSHQVTQMGQEVILRCVPISNHLYFYWYRQILGQKVEFLVSFYNNEISEKSEIFDDQFSVERPDGSNFTLKIRSTKLEDSAMYFCASSRGEGETQYFGPGTRLLVL.

This clonotype was counted at least ten times. The V call is TRBV5-1, the J call TRBJ2-7; D is perhaps TRBD1 (5 bases). The germline V gene encodes CDR1 SGHRS and CDR2 YFSETQ. CDR3 length: 15 amino acids. V dropped 7 bases and J dropped 2 bases, with 19 bases sitting between them. CDR3 protein: CASQLITGGTYEQYF. CDR3 DNA: TGCGCCAGCCAATTGATAACAGGCGGCACCTACGAGCAGTACTTC.

V and J are TRBV6-6 and TRBJ2-4; D is undetermined. CDR3 length: 17 amino acids. V shed 0 bases and J shed 0 bases, with 12 bases lying between them. Germline V lookup: CDR1 MNHNY, CDR2 SVGAGI (reference sequence). The CDR3 loop reads CASSYSTFATAKNIQYF. The CDR3 region has the DNA TGTGCCAGCAGTTACTCGACCTTCGCTACAGCCAAAAACATTCAGTACTTC.